Below, 7 T cell receptor beta chains from the same sample are listed, as sequenced in a study of cytomegalovirus exposure and HLA in healthy donors. PCR amplification relied on 60 Vbeta primers (plus 13 Jbeta primers). This table comes from immunoSEQ multiplex PCR, and its TCRdb copy is limited to in-frame clones, with some not included. In the table there are about 140,000 clones, approximately 80% of which are singletons. The sequenced material came from PBMCs. The receptors come from a male donor in good health and CMV-seropositive.

V is TRBV6-6 and J is TRBJ2-5; 9 bases are a match to TRBD1. The CDR3 totals 14 residues. V lost 0 bases, J lost 5 bases, and 1 base stayed unmatched. Germline CDR1 MNHNY, CDR2 SVGAGI (reference sequence). This CDR3 is CASSYSGTGETQYF. The CDR3 DNA reads TGTGCCAGCAGTTACTCGGGGACAGGGGAGACCCAGTACTTC.

This clone was found once. V and J are TRBV7-9 and TRBJ2-7; 7 positions agree with TRBD2. Germline V gene sequence: CDR1 SEHNR, CDR2 FQNEAQ (reference sequence). CDR3 length: 13 residues. V was pared by 8 bases and J by 1 base, with 5 bases of the junction left unmatched. DNA of the CDR3: TGTGCCAGCGGGGGGGGAATATCCTACGAGCAGTACTTC. Amino acids: CASGGGISYEQYF.

The rearrangement links TRBV6-1 to TRBJ1-1; TRBD1 aligns across 9 bases. There are 13 residues in the CDR3. Trimming at V came to 10 bases and at J to 4 bases, leaving 7 bases not matched to a gene. Germline assignment: CDR1 MNHNS and CDR2 SASEGT. The CDR3 bases are TGTGCCACCATCCCGGGACAGGGCACTGAAGCTTTCTTT. Protein: CATIPGQGTEAFF.

The CDR3 spells CASSESTRGLADSYEQYF. The CDR3 DNA sequence: TGCGCCAGCAGTGAGTCGACTAGGGGACTAGCGGACTCCTACGAGCAGTACTTC. The gene calls are TRBV10-1 and TRBJ2-7; TRBD2 agrees at 11 bases. Germline values: CDR1 WNHNN, CDR2 SYGVQD (reference sequence). J lost 0 bases, V lost 0 bases, and 7 bases had no gene match. This CDR3 has 18 amino acids.

This sequence joins TRBV7-6 and TRBJ1-5; the match to TRBD1 covers 9 bases. The CDR3 extends over 15 amino acids. Germline V gene data show CDR1 as SGHVS and CDR2 as FNYEAQ. The J segment lost 8 bases and the V segment lost 1 base, leaving 6 bases of the junction unmatched. CDR3 bases: TGTGCCAGCAGCTTAGGGACAGGGGTCATGGAGCCCCAGCATTTT. Amino acids: CASSLGTGVMEPQHF.

This chain uses TRBV7-9 with TRBJ2-7; possibly TRBD2 for D (5 bases). Between the trimmed V and J ends, which lost 4 bases and 6 bases, there was a span of 22 bases. The germline gives CDR1 SEHNR, CDR2 FQNEAQ (reference sequence). The CDR3 consists of 16 residues. The CDR3 spells CASSSIRESLPGEQYF. The CDR3 nucleotides are TGTGCCAGCAGCTCGATCCGGGAAAGCCTCCCAGGCGAGCAGTACTTC.

The chain links TRBV19 to TRBJ2-7; 9 bases map to TRBD1. This CDR3 region has 15 residues. Germline loops: CDR1 LNHDA, CDR2 SQIVND (reference sequence). V was pared by 5 bases and J by 0 bases, with 5 bases of the junction left unmatched. DNA of the CDR3: TGTGCCAGTAGTCCGGGGACAGGGAACTCCTACGAGCAGTACTTC. It encodes CASSPGTGNSYEQYF.